This T cell receptor beta chain was documented in a study of blood T cell repertoires in COVID-19. Study-level information: Acute and convalescent COVID-19 samples came from the United States, Italy and Spain. PBMCs, B-cell-depleted T cells, or T cells provided the cDNA or gDNA that made up the material.

With V trimmed by 5 bases and J by 6 bases, 9 bases remained unmatched. The germline V gene has CDR1 LNHDA and CDR2 SQIVND (reference sequence). The CDR3 has 15 residues. Original processing notes: Estimated nucleated cell counts came from reference gene primer amplification. TCRdb keeps only in-frame clones here, not all; method: immunoSEQ multiplex PCR. The D gene and trimming were derived from the DNA, and the V and J assignments and clone size from that table. The repertoire consists of more than 100,000 clones, with around 88% occurring once and the leading ten covering 15% to 20%. Sequenced input: peripheral blood. This TCR came from a middle-aged man with active or convalescent COVID-19. The chain employs TRBV19 and TRBJ2-1, with 8 bases identical to TRBD1. This CDR3 reads CASSSVDRGSNEQFF. CDR3 sequence (DNA): TGTGCCAGTAGTTCCGTAGACAGGGGAAGCAATGAGCAGTTCTTC.